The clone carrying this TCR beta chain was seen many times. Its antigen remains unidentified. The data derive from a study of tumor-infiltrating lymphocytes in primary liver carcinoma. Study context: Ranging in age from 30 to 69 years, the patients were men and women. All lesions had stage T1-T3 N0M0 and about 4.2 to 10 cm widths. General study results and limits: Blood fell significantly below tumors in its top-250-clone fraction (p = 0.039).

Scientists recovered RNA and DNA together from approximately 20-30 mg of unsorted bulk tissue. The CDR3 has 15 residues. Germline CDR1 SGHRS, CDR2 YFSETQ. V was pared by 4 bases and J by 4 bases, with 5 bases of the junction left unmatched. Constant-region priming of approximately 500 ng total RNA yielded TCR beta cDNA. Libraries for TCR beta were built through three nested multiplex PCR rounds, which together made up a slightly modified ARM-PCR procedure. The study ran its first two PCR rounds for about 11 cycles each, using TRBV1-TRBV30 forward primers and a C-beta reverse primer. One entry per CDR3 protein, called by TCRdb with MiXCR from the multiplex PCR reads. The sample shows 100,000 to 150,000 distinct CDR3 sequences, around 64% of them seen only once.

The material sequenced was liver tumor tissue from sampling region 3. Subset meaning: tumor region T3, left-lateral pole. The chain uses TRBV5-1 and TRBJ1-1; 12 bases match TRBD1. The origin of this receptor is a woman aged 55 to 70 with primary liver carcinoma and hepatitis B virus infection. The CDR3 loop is CASSRDRGLGTEAFF. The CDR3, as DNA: TGCGCCAGCAGCCGGGACAGGGGGCTCGGCACTGAAGCTTTCTTT.